This T cell receptor beta chain derives from a study of graft-versus-host responses after intestinal transplantation. Turning to the study itself: Among the recipients, all got anti-thymocyte globulin induction and then tacrolimus and steroids for around 3 years.

On this clone itself: As yet, its antigen is unknown.

Here immunoSEQ multiplex PCR was the method, and the copy in TCRdb shows in-frame clones only, minus some. The table shows more than 85,000 clones, with 90% to 95% occurring only once. Study-wide findings and caveats: Allograft clonal ratios (graft-versus-host to host-versus-graft) were high in patients who had graft-donor T cell macrochimerism. Among circulating GvH clones, peak levels were associated with early post-transplant declines in HvG clones.

The length of the CDR3 is 17 residues. The germline V gene encodes CDR1 MNHEY and CDR2 SMNVEV (reference sequence). Losses at the gene ends were 3 bases for V and 3 bases for J; bases not matched to a gene: 8. This TCR came from a human donor who received an intestinal transplant. This specimen consisted of unstimulated CD8+ T cells sorted from spleen or lymph node cells, obtained before intestinal transplant. J is TRBJ1-4 and V is TRBV27; 9 nucleotides align to TRBD1. The CDR3, as DNA: TGTGCCAGCAGTTTCCGGGGACAGGGAAGTGCTAATGAAAAACTGTTTTTT. This sequence encodes CASSFRGQGSANEKLFF. The whole variable domain, filled in from reference TRBV27 and TRBJ1-4, reads EAQVTQNPRYLITVTGKKLTVTCSQNMNHEYMSWYRQDPGLGLRQIYYSMNVEVTDKGDVPEGYKVSRKEKRNFPLILESPSPNQTSLYFCASSFRGQGSANEKLFFGSGTQLSVL.